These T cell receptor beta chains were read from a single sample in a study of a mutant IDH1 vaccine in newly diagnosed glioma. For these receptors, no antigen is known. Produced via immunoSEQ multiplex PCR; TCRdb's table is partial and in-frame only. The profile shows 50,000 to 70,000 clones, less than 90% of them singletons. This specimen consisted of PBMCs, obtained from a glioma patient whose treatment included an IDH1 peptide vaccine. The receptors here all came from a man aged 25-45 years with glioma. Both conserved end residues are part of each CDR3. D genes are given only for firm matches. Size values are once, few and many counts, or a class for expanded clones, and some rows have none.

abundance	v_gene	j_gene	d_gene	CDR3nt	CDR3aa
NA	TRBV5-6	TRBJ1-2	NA	TGTGCCAGCAGCTTTGGGAGAGCTTGGAACAGGGCGATTGGCTACACCTTC	CASSFGRAWNRAIGYTF
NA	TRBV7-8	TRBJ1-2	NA	TGTGCCAGCAGCCTCGCGATCGGGCCTTTATTTAACTATGGCTACACCTTC	CASSLAIGPLFNYGYTF
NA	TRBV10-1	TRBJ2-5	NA	TGCGCCAGCAGTGAGAATGGCCTTGGGGAGACCCAGTACTTC	CASSENGLGETQYF
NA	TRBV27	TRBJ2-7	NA	TGTGCCACCAAAACCTTCCGGGACTCCTACGAGCAGTACTTC	CATKTFRDSYEQYF
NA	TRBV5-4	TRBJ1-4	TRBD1	TGTGCCAGCAGTTTCGACAGGGGGCGGGCTAATGAAAAACTGTTTTTT	CASSFDRGRANEKLFF
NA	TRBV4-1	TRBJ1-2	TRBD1	TGCGCCAGCAGCCAAGGGACAGGGGGCTTCTATGGCTACACCTTC	CASSQGTGGFYGYTF
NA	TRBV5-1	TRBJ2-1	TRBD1	TGCGCCAGCAGCTTGTGGAGGACAGGATCGAAACTCGACTCCTACAATGAGCAGTTCTTC	CASSLWRTGSKLDSYNEQFF
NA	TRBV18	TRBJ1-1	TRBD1	TGTGCCAGCTCTCCCGACAGGGGCTTCACTGAAGCTTTCTTT	CASSPDRGFTEAFF
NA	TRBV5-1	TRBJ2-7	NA	TGCGCCAGCAGCTTAACGGGGCAGCCCTACGAGCAGTACTTC	CASSLTGQPYEQYF
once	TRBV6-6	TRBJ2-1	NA	TGTGCCAGCAGTTACTCGATGAGGAATGAGCAGTTCTTC	CASSYSMRNEQFF
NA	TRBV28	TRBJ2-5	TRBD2	TGTGCCAGTAGCGGGCCTTTGGGAGAGACCCAGTACTTC	CASSGPLGETQYF
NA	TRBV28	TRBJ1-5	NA	TGTGCCAGCAGTGTCAGGGGAAGCGGCAATCAGCCCCAGCATTTT	CASSVRGSGNQPQHF
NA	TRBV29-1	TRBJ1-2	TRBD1	TGCAGCGTTCAAGGACAGGCCAGGTTTGGCTACACCTTC	CSVQGQARFGYTF
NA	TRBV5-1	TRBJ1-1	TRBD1	TGCGCCAGCAGCTCGGACCTTTGGACAGGGGGAGGCGTCATGGGGAACACTGAAGCTTTCTTT	CASSSDLWTGGGVMGNTEAFF
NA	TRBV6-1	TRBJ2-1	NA	TGTGCCAGCAGGGCAAGCTCCTACAATGAGCAGTTCTTC	CASRASSYNEQFF
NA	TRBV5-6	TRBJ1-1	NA	TGTGCCAGCAGCTTGTTCAGGATAGGGGCAGGTAGCACTGAAGCTTTCTTT	CASSLFRIGAGSTEAFF
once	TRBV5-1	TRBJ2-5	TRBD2	TGCGCCAGCAGCTTAACGGGGGGGCCGGAGACCCAGTACTTC	CASSLTGGPETQYF
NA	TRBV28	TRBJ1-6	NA	TGTGCCAGCAGTCCTCTCAGGGAGGGGTATAATTCACCCCTCCACTTT	CASSPLREGYNSPLHF
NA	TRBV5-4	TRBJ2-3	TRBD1	TGTGCCAGCAGCTACCCGGGACAGGGGGAACGCACAGATACGCAGTATTTT	CASSYPGQGERTDTQYF
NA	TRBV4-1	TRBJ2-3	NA	TGCGCCAGCAGCCTACAGGGGAGGGAAGGCACAGATACGCAGTATTTT	CASSLQGREGTDTQYF
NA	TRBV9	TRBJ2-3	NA	TGTGCCAGCAGCGTAGGGACAGATACGCAGTATTTT	CASSVGTDTQYF
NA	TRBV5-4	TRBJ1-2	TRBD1	TGTGCCAGCAGCGGAGAGACAGGGGAAAAGAAGACCAACTATGGCTACACCTTC	CASSGETGEKKTNYGYTF
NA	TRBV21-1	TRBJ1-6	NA	TGTGCCAGCAGCAAGTTACTAAGGGGTAATTCACCCCTCCACTTT	CASSKLLRGNSPLHF
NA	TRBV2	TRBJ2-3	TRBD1	TGTGCCAGGGGGGACAGGGACACAGATACGCAGTATTTT	CARGDRDTDTQYF
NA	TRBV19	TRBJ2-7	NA	TGTGCCAGTAGTATATTGCCAGGGATTTCCTACGAGCAGTACTTC	CASSILPGISYEQYF
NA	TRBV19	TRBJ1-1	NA	TGTGCCAGTAGTATACGGGGTACTGAAGCTTTCTTT	CASSIRGTEAFF
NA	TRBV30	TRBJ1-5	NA	TGTGCCTGGAGTGTACAGGGACGGGCGTATAGCAATCAGCCCCAGCATTTT	CAWSVQGRAYSNQPQHF
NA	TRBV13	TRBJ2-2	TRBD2	TGTGCCAGCAGCTGGAACCCTTCGAGCGGGGTCCTGACAGGGGAGCTGTTTTTT	CASSWNPSSGVLTGELFF
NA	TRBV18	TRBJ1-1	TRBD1	TGTGCCAGCTCACCCTCGCGGACAGGGGGCACTGAAGCTTTCTTT	CASSPSRTGGTEAFF